The clone carrying this T cell receptor (beta chain) appeared a single time. The antigen is not known. It was focal radiation plus CTLA-4 blockade with ipilimumab that patients with chemo-refractory metastatic non-small-cell lung cancer received. This sample is part of a study of radiotherapy plus CTLA-4 blockade in lung cancer. Findings and caveats of the study: Expansion of tumor-derived TCR clones was observed in blood after radiotherapy plus ipilimumab.

V lost 5 bases, J lost 4 bases, and 14 bases lay in between. Germline values: CDR1 SGHTA, CDR2 FQGNSA. The CDR3 is 15 amino acids. The method was immunoSEQ multiplex PCR; TCRdb's version includes in-frame clones alone and lacks a portion of them. The sample yields some 110,000 clones, 65% to 85% seen once. The rearrangement uses TRBV7-2 and TRBJ1-4; unclear D gene. Sample: peripheral blood, taken from a patient treated with radiotherapy plus ipilimumab. The sequence was collected from a human donor with non-small cell lung cancer who had a partial response to radiotherapy plus ipilimumab. This CDR3 reads CASSRAGNGNEKLFF. In DNA form, the CDR3 reads TGTGCCAGCAGCCGTGCGGGGAATGGTAATGAAAAACTGTTTTTT.